This T cell receptor (beta chain) was sequenced in a study of blood T cell repertoires in COVID-19. Across the study: The United States, Italy and Spain supplied acute and convalescent COVID-19 samples. The cDNA or gDNA used as material had been derived from T cells, B-cell-depleted T cells, or PBMCs.

TCRdb's copy holds only in-frame clones and misses some; the assay was immunoSEQ multiplex PCR. The top ten clones hold 5.5% to 8.5% of a sample with roughly 69,000 clones, around 90% of them seen once. The CDR3 length is 16 residues. The germline V gene encodes CDR1 SGDLS and CDR2 YYNGEE. V was shortened by 0 bases and J by 3 bases, with 14 bases between the two germline ends. This receptor was obtained from a man aged 45-65 years with active COVID-19. This sequence joins TRBV9 and TRBJ2-3; weak D call: TRBD2 (5 bases). Input material: peripheral blood. CDR3 nucleotides: TGTGCCAGCAGCGTAGATGTCGGAGGACTTACAGATACGCAGTATTTT. Translating it yields CASSVDVGGLTDTQYF.